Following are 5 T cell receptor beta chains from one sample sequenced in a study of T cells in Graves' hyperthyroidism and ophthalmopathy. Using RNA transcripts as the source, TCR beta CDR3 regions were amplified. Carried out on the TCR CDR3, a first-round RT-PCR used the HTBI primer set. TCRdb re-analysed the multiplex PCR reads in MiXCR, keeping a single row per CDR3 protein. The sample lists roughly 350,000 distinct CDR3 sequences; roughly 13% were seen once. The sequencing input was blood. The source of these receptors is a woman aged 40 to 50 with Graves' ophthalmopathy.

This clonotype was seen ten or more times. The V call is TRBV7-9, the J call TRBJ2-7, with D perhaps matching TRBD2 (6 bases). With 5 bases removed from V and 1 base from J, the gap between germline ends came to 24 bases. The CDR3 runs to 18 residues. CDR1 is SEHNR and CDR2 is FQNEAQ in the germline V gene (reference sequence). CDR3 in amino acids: CASSDLPSGGSRSYEQYF. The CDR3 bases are TGTGCCAGCAGCGACCTCCCGTCCGGGGGAAGCCGATCCTACGAGCAGTACTTC.

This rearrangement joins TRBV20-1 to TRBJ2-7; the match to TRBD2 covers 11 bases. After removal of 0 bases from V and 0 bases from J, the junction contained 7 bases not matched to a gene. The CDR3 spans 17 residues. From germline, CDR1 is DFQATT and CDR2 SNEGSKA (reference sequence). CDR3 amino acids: CSARDGVTSGSSYEQYF. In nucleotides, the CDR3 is TGCAGTGCTAGAGATGGGGTCACTAGCGGGAGCTCCTACGAGCAGTACTTC.

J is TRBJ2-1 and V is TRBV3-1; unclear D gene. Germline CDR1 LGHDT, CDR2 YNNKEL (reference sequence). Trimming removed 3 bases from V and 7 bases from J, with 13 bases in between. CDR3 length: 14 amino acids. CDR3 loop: CASSQFRVPNEQFF. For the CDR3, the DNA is TGTGCCAGCAGCCAGTTTCGAGTCCCTAATGAGCAGTTCTTC.

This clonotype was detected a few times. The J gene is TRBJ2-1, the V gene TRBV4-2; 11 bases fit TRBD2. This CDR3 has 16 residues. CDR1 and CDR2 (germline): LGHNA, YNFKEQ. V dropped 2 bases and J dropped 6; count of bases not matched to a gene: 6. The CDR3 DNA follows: TGTGCCAGCAGCCAAAGACTAGCGGGAAGTAGCAATGAGCAGTTCTTC. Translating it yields CASSQRLAGSSNEQFF.

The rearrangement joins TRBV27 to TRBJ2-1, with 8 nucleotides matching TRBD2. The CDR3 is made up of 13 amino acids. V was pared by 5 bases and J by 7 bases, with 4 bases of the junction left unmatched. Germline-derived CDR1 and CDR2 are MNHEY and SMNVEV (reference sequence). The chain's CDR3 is CASSAAGANEQFF. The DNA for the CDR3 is TGTGCCAGCAGTGCAGCGGGAGCTAATGAGCAGTTCTTC.